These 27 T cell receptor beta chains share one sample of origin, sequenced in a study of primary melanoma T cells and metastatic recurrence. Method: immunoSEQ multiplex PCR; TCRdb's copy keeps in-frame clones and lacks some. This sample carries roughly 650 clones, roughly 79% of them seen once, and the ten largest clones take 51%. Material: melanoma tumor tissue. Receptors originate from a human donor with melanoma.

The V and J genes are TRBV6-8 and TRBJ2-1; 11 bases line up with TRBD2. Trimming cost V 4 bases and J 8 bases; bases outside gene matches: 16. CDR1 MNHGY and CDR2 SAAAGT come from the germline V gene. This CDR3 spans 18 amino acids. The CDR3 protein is CASSWTPLTSGSRDEQFF. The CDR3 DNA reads TGTGCCAGCAGTTGGACCCCCCTCACTAGCGGGAGTAGAGATGAGCAGTTCTTC.

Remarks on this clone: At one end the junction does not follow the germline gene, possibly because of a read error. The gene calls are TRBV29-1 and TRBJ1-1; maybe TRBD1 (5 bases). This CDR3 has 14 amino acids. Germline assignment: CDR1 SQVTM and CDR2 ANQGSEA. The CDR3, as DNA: TGCAGCGTTGTTGAGAGGACACTGAACACTGAAGTTTTCTTT. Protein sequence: CSVVERTLNTEVFF.

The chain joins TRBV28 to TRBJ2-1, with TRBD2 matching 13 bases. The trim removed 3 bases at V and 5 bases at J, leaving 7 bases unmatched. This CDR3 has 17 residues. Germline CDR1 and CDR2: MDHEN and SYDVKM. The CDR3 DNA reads TGTGCCAGCAGTTTTCCCCCGGGACTAGCGGGAAACAATGAGCAGTTCTTC. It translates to CASSFPPGLAGNNEQFF.

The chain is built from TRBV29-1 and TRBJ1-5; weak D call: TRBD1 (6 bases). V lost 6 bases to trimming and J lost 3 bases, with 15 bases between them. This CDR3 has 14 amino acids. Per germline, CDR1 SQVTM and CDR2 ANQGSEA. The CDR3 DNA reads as TGCAGCGTGGCGACAGGCAATGACAATCAGCCCCAGCATTTT. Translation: CSVATGNDNQPQHF.

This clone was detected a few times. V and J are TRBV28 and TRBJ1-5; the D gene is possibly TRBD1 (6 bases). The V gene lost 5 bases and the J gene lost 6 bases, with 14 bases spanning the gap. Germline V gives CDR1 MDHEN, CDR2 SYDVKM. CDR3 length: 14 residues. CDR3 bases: TGTGCCAGCAGTCCCCCGGGAGGGGGTCAGCCCCAGCATTTT. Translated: CASSPPGGGQPQHF.

CDR3 region: CASSLGQGRKTQYF. The CDR3 DNA follows: TGTGCCAGCAGCCTCGGACAGGGACGGAAGACCCAGTACTTC. The rearrangement links TRBV11-3 to TRBJ2-5; the match to TRBD1 covers 8 bases. Germline values: CDR1 SGHNT, CDR2 YENEEA. The CDR3 consists of 14 residues. V trimming: 5 bases; J trimming: 6 bases; junction bases outside the gene matches: 8.

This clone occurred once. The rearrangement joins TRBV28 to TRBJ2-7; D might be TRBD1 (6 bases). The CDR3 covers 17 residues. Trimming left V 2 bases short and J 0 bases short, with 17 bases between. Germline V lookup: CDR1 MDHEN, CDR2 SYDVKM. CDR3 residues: CASSLGLAGASSYEQYF. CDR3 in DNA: TGTGCCAGCAGTTTAGGATTGGCAGGGGCCAGCTCCTACGAGCAGTACTTC.

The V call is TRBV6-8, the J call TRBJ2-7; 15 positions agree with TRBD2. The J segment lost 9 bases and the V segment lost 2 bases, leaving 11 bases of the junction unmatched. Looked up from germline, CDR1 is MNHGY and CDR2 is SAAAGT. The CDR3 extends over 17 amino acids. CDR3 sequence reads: CASSYTVPGLAGGGQYF. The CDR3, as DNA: TGTGCCAGCAGTTACACCGTTCCGGGACTAGCGGGAGGAGGGCAGTACTTC.

CDR3 sequence reads: CASSQWGLALDEQFF. The CDR3 DNA reads TGTGCCAGCAGCCAATGGGGACTAGCGCTGGATGAGCAGTTCTTC. The J gene is TRBJ2-1, the V gene TRBV14; 10 bases line up with TRBD2. The CDR3 loop spans 15 amino acids. The germline V gene has CDR1 SGHDN and CDR2 FVKESK. V dropped 2 bases and J dropped 8; count of bases not matched to a gene: 6.

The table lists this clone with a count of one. The CDR3 DNA sequence: TGTGCCAGCAGCCAAGTAAGACAAAGGGTGGACACTGAAGCTTTCTTT. Translating it yields CASSQVRQRVDTEAFF. J is TRBJ1-1 and V is TRBV14; D uncertain. CDR3 length equals 16 residues. The V end was cut by 1 base, the J end by 3 bases, with 15 bases between. Germline lookup yields CDR1 SGHDN and CDR2 FVKESK. Together with reference TRBV14 and TRBJ1-1, the CDR3 gives the full variable domain: EAGVTQFPSHSVIEKGQTVTLRCDPISGHDNLYWYRRVMGKEIKFLLHFVKESKQDESGMPNNRFLAERTGGTYSTLKVQPAELEDSGVYFCASSQVRQRVDTEAFFGQGTRLTVV.

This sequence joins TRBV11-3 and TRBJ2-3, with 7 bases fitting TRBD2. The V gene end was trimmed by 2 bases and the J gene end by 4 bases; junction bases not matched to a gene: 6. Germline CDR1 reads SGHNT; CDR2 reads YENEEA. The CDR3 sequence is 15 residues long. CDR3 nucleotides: TGTGCCAGCAGCTTAAGGGGCGGGAGCGCAGATACGCAGTATTTT. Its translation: CASSLRGGSADTQYF.

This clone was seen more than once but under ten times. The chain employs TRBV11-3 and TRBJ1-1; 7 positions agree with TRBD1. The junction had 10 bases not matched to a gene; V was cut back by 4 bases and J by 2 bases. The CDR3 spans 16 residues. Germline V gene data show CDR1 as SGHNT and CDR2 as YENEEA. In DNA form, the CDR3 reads TGTGCCAGCAGCTGGTGGTCCGGGACAGCTAACACTGAAGCTTTCTTT. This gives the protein CASSWWSGTANTEAFF. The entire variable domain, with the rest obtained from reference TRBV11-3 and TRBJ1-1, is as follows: EAGVVQSPRYKIIEKKQPVAFWCNPISGHNTLYWYLQNLGQGPELLIRYENEEAVDDSQLPKDRFSAERLKGVDSTLKIQPAELGDSAVYLCASSWWSGTANTEAFFGQGTRLTVV.

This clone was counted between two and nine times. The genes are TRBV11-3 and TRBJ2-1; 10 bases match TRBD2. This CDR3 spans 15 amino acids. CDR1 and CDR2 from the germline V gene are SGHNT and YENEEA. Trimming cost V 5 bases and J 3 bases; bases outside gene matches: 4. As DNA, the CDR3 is TGTGCCAGCAGCCAAGCTAGCGGGGGCTACAATGAGCAGTTCTTC. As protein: CASSQASGGYNEQFF.

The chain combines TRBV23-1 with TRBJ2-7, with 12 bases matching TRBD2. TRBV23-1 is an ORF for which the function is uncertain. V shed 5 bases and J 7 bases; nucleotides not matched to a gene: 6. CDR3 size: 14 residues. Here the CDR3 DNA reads TGCGCCAGCAGTTATAGACTAGCGGGAGTTGAGCAGTACTTC. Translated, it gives CASSYRLAGVEQYF.

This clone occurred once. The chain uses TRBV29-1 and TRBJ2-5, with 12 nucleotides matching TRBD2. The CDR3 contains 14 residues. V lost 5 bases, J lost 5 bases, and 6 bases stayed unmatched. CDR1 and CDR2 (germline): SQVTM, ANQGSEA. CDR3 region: CSVSSGRGGETQYF. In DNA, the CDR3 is TGCAGCGTTTCTAGCGGGAGGGGCGGGGAGACCCAGTACTTC.

The CDR3 protein is CAWTRDRGSGNTIYF. The CDR3 region has the DNA TGTGCCTGGACCCGGGACAGGGGCTCTGGAAACACCATATATTTT. The V and J genes are TRBV30 and TRBJ1-3, with 10 bases matching TRBD1. From germline, CDR1 is GTSNPN and CDR2 SVGIG (reference sequence). There are 15 residues in the CDR3. The junction had 3 bases not matched to a gene; V was cut back by 4 bases and J by 0 bases.

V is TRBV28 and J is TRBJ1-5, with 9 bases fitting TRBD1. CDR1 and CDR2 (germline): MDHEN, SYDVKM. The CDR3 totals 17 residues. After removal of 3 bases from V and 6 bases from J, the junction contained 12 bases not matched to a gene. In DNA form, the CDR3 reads TGTGCCAGCAGTTTTATAAGGCGAACAGGGGGCGGTCAGCCCCAGCATTTT. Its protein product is CASSFIRRTGGGQPQHF.

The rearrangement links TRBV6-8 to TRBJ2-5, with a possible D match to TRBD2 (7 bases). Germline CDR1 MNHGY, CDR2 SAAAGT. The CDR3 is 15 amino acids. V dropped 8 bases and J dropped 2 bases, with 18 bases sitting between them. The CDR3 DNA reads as TGTGCCAGCTCCTTGGCGGGGGCAGGACAAGAGACCCAGTACTTC. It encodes CASSLAGAGQETQYF.

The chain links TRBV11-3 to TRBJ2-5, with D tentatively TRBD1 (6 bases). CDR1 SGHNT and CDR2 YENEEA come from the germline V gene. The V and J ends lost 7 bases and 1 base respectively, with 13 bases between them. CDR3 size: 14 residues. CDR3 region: CASNLRQVQETQYF. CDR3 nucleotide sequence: TGTGCCAGCAACCTTAGACAGGTCCAAGAGACCCAGTACTTC.

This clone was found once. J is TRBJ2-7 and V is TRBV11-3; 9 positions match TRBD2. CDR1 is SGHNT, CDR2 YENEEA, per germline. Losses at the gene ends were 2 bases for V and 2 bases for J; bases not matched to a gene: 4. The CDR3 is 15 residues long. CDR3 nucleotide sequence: TGTGCCAGCAGCTTAAGCGGGGGGATACCCTACGAGCAGTACTTC. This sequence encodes CASSLSGGIPYEQYF.

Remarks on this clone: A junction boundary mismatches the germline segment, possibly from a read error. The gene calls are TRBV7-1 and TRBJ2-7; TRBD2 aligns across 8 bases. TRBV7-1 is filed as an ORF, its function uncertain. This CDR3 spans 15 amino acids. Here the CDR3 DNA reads TGTGCCAGCAGCTTCCTAGGTCCGGGAGGGCGCGAGCAGTATTTC. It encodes CASSFLGPGGREQYF.

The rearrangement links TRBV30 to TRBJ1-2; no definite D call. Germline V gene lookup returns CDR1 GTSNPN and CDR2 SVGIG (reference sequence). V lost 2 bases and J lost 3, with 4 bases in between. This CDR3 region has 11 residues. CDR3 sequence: CAWSLDYGYTF. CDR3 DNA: TGTGCCTGGAGTTTGGACTATGGCTACACCTTC.

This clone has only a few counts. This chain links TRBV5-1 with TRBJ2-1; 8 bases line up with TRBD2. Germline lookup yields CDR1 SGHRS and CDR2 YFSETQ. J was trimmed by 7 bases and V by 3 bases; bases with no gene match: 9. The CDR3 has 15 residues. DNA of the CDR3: TGCGCCAGCAGCTCCGATAGCGGGACCCGGAATGAGCAGTTCTTC. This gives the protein CASSSDSGTRNEQFF. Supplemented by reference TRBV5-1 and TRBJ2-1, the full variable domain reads KAGVTQTPRYLIKTRGQQVTLSCSPISGHRSVSWYQQTPGQGLQFLFEYFSETQRNKGNFPGRFSGRQFSNSRSEMNVSTLELGDSALYLCASSSDSGTRNEQFFGPGTRLTVL.

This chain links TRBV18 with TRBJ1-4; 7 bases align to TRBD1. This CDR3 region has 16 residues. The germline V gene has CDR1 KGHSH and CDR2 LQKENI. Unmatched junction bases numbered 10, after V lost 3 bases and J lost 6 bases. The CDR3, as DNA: TGTGCCAGCTCACCCTTCGGACAGGCTGGTTATGAAAAACTGTTTTTT. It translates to CASSPFGQAGYEKLFF.

The CDR3 loop reads CASSSPGLAGNEQFF. CDR3 coding DNA: TGTGCCAGCAGCTCGCCGGGACTAGCGGGAAATGAGCAGTTCTTC. The V gene is TRBV7-1, the J gene TRBJ2-1; 13 bases are a match to TRBD2. TRBV7-1 is an ORF, and what it does is uncertain. CDR3 length: 15 amino acids. Unmatched junction bases numbered 3, after V lost 3 bases and J lost 7 bases.

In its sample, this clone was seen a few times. CDR3 nucleotides: TGTGCCAGCAGCGGAGTAGCGGGAGGGAAAGAGACCCAGTACTTC. Amino acid sequence: CASSGVAGGKETQYF. The chain recombines TRBV11-3 with TRBJ2-5; 11 bases are a match to TRBD2. This CDR3 has 15 amino acids. V shed 5 bases and J 3 bases; nucleotides not matched to a gene: 5. The germline V gene encodes CDR1 SGHNT and CDR2 YENEEA.

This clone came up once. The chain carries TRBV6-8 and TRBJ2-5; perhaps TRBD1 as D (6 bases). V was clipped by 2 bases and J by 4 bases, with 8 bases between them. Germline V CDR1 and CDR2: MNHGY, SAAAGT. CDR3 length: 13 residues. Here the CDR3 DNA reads TGTGCCAGCAGTTACGGGGGCAGAGAGACCCAGTACTTC. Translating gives CASSYGGRETQYF.